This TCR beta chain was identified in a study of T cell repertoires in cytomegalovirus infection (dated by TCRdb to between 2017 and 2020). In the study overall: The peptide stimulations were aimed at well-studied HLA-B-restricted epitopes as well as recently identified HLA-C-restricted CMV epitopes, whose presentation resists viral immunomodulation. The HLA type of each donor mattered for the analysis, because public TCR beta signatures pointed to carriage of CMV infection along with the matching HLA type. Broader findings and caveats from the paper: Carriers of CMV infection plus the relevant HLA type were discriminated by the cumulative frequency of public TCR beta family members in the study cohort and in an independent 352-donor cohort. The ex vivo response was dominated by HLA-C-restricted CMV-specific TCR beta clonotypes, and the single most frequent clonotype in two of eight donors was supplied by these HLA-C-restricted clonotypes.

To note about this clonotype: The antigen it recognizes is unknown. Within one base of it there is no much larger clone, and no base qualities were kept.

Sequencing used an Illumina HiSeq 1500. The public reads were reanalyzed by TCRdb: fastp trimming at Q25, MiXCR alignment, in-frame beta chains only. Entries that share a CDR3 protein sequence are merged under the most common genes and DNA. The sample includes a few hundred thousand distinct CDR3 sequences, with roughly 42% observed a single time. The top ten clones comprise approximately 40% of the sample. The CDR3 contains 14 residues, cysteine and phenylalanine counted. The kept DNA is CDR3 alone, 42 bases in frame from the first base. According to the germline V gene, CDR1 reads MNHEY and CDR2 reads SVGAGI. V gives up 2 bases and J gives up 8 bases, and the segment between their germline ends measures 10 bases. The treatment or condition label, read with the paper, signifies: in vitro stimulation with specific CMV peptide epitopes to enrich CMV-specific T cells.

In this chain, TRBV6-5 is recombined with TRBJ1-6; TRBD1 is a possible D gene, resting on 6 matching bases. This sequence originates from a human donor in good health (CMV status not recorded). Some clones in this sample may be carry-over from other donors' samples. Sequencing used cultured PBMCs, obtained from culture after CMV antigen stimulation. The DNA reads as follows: TGTGCCAGCAGTTACGGGGGGCGCGATTCACCCCTCCACTTT. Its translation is CASSYGGRDSPLHF.